Each of the 13 T cell receptor beta chains below was sequenced from the same sample in a study of metastatic and nonmetastatic thyroid tumors. None of the patients had undergone any treatment ahead of thyroid surgery. TCRdb recomputed clones from the PCR reads via MiXCR. This table holds roughly 22,000 clones, roughly 13% found once. The specimen sequenced was blood. The receptors originated from a female donor with papillary thyroid cancer or a benign thyroid nodule (not recorded which). Some clones in this sample may be carry-over from other donors' samples.

The sample holds many counts of this clone. This sequence joins TRBV20-1 and TRBJ1-6, with no clear D. This CDR3 region has 11 residues. Trimming removed 3 bases from V and 10 bases from J, with 7 bases in between. Germline values: CDR1 DFQATT, CDR2 SNEGSKA (reference sequence). The CDR3 DNA reads TGCAGTGCTAGGGAGGGATCACCCCTCCACTTT. Its translation is CSAREGSPLHF.

The chain couples TRBV20-1 to TRBJ1-5, with a weak D call TRBD1 (5 bases). Germline CDR1 and CDR2: DFQATT and SNEGSKA (reference sequence). Trimming cost V 3 bases and J 0 bases, with 12 bases left between them. The CDR3 covers 15 residues. In DNA form, the CDR3 reads TGCAGTGCTAGGGGGGGGGGATCTAGCAATCAGCCCCAGCATTTT. Translated: CSARGGGSSNQPQHF.

This clone showed up many times. The same CDR3 can be traced to other DNA sequences in this sample. This chain connects TRBV9 to TRBJ2-2; 9 nucleotides line up with TRBD2. Germline values: CDR1 SGDLS, CDR2 YYNGEE. The CDR3 sequence is 17 residues long. Unmatched junction bases numbered 11, after V lost 0 bases and J lost 8 bases. The CDR3 protein is CASSVATSGDPRGELFF. CDR3 bases: TGTGCCAGCAGCGTAGCGACTAGCGGAGACCCTAGGGGGGAGCTGTTTTTT.

This clone showed up many times. The V call is TRBV12-3 or TRBV12-4, the J call TRBJ2-5; maybe TRBD2 (6 bases). Deletions cut 3 bases from V and 1 base from J, with 15 bases between. The CDR3 covers 16 residues. The CDR3 DNA reads as TGTGCCAGCAGTTTTGCGGGAAGGGCGCCCCAAGAGACCCAGTACTTC. This encodes CASSFAGRAPQETQYF.

This clone was counted many times. V is TRBV4-1 and J is TRBJ2-5, with D perhaps matching TRBD1 (6 bases). The CDR3 loop spans 15 amino acids. V shed 1 base and J shed 4 bases, with 13 bases lying between them. Germline V gene lookup returns CDR1 MGHRA and CDR2 YSYEKL. CDR3 amino acids: CASSQAGTSLETQYF. Here the CDR3 DNA reads TGCGCCAGCAGCCAAGCCGGGACATCCTTAGAGACCCAGTACTTC.

Ten or more counts support this clone. The chain couples TRBV29-1 to TRBJ2-3; no firm D call. Germline CDR1 reads SQVTM; CDR2 reads ANQGSEA. V lost 6 bases and J 0 bases, leaving 10 bases between the germline ends. The CDR3 loop spans 13 amino acids. The CDR3 nucleotides read TGCAGCGTGACACTCTCTAGCACAGATACGCAGTATTTT. Its protein is CSVTLSSTDTQYF.

As concerns this clone: This could be a read error, since a much larger clone is one nucleotide away. The J gene is TRBJ2-7, the V gene TRBV5-4; D is ambiguous. This CDR3 is built from 12 residues. The germline gives CDR1 SGHNT, CDR2 YYREEE (reference sequence). CDR3 nucleotide sequence: TGTGCCAGCAGCTTGTACGCAGGCCCGAACCATTTC. This codes for CASSLYAGPNHF.

This clone was counted only a few times. One junction end disagrees with the germline gene, perhaps due to a read error. The chain joins TRBV29-1 to TRBJ1-1, with 7 bases aligning to TRBD1. This CDR3 is 12 amino acids long. In germline, CDR1 is SQVTM, CDR2 ANQGSEA. CDR3: CSVEDLRTGEGF. The CDR3 DNA reads TGCAGCGTTGAAGATCTAAGGACAGGAGAGGGGTTT.

This clone came up many times. Germline and junction disagree at one end, which may indicate a read error. Other DNA sequences in this sample translate to the same CDR3. The V call is TRBV5-1, the J call TRBJ2-7; D gene ambiguous. Germline V gene sequence: CDR1 SGHRS, CDR2 YFSETQ. CDR3 length equals 14 residues. CDR3 bases: TGCGCCAGCAGATCTCCGGGCAGCTCCTACGAGCAGTACTTT. Its protein product is CASRSPGSSYEQYF.

This clone was detected many times. The J gene is TRBJ2-3, the V gene TRBV6-1, with 12 bases fitting TRBD2. The CDR3 loop spans 16 amino acids. The ends lost 5 bases at V and 6 bases at J; junction bases unmatched: 9. Germline loops: CDR1 MNHNS, CDR2 SASEGT. CDR3 sequence: CASSQTSGSIWDTQYF. CDR3 DNA sequence: TGTGCCAGCAGTCAGACTAGCGGGAGCATTTGGGATACGCAGTATTTT.

This clone was recorded at least ten times. The rearrangement links TRBV6-1 to TRBJ2-2; D may match TRBD1 or TRBD2 (6 bases each). V lost 5 bases and J 7 bases, leaving 17 bases between the germline ends. This CDR3 has 15 amino acids. Per germline, CDR1 MNHNS and CDR2 SASEGT. The CDR3 DNA is TGTGCCAGCAGTCCCCGAAGACAGGAGGGCGGGGAGCTGTTTTTT. Its translation: CASSPRRQEGGELFF.

The V gene is TRBV20-1, the J gene TRBJ1-1, with 7 nucleotides matching TRBD1. The V gene's germline CDR1 is DFQATT and CDR2 SNEGSKA (reference sequence). This CDR3 region has 14 residues. After removal of 3 bases from V and 1 base from J, the junction contained 5 bases not matched to a gene. The DNA of the CDR3 is TGCAGTGCTAGCCGGGGACAGTCGAACACTGAAGCTTTCTTT. Amino acid sequence: CSASRGQSNTEAFF.

The genes are TRBV3-1 and TRBJ1-2; 7 positions agree with TRBD1. The J segment lost 2 bases and the V segment lost 4 bases, leaving 1 base of the junction unmatched. The length of the CDR3 is 13 residues. CDR1 is LGHDT, CDR2 YNNKEL, per germline (reference sequence). The CDR3 DNA follows: TGTGCCAGCAGCCTACAGGGGAACTATGGCTACACCTTC. It specifies CASSLQGNYGYTF.